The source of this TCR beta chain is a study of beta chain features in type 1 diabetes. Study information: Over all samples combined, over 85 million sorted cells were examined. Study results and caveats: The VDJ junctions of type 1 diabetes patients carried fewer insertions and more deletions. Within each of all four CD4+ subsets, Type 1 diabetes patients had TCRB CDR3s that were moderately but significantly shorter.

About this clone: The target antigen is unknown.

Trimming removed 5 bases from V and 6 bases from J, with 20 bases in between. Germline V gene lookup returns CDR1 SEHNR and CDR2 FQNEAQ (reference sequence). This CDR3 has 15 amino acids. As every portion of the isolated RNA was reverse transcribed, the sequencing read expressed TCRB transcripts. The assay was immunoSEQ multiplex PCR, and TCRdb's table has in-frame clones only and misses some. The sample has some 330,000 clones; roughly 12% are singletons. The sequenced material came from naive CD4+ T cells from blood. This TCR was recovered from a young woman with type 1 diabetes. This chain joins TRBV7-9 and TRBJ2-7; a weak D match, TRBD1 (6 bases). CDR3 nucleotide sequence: TGTGCCAGCAGCCCAGGGGCGGGCTGGGGTATCGAGCAGTACTTC. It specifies CASSPGAGWGIEQYF.